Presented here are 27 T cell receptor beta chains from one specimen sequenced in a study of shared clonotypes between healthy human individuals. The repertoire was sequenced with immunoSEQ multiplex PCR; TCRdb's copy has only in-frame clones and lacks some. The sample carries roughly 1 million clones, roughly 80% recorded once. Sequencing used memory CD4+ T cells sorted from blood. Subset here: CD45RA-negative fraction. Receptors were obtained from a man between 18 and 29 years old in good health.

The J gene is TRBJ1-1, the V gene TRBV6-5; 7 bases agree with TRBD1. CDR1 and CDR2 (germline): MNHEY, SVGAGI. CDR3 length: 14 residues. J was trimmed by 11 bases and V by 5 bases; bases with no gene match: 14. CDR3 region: CASSLVGQPGRAFF. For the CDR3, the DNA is TGTGCCAGCAGTCTCGTGGGACAGCCAGGCCGGGCTTTCTTT.

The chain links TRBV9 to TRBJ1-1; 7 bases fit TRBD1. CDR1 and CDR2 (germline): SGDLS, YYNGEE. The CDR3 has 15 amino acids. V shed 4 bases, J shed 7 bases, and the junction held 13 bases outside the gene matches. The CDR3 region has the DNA TGTGCCAGCAGCCCCGGTAGGTTGCGACAGGGTGAAGCTTTCTTT. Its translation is CASSPGRLRQGEAFF.

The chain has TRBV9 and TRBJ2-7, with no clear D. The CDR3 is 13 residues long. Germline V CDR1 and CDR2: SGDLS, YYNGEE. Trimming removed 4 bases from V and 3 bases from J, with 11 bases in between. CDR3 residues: CASSPPSRYEQYF. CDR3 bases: TGTGCCAGCAGCCCACCCTCCCGCTACGAGCAGTACTTC.

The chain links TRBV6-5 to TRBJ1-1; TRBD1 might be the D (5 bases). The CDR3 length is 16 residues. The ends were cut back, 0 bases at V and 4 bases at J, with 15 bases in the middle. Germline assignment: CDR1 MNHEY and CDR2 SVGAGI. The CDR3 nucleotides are TGTGCCAGCAGTTACTCTCGGGGGTCGATATCCACTGAAGCTTTCTTT. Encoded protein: CASSYSRGSISTEAFF.

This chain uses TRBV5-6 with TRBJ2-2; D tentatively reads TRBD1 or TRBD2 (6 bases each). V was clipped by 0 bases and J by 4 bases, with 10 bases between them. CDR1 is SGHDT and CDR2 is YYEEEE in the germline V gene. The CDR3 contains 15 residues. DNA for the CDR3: TGTGCCAGCAGCTTGGATGGAGGGGGCACCGGGGAGCTGTTTTTT. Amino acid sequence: CASSLDGGGTGELFF.

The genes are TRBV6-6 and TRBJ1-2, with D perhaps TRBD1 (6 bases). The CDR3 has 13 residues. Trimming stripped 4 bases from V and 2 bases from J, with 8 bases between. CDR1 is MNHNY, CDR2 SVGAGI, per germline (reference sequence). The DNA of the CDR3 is TGTGCCAGCAGTTCGGACAGAAACTATGGCTACACCTTC. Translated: CASSSDRNYGYTF.

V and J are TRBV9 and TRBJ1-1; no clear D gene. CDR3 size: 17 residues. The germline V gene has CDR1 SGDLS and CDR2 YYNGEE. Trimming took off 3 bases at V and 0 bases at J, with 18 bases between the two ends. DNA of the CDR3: TGTGCCAGCAGCGGTAGCCAAGGACGCCAAATGAACACTGAAGCTTTCTTT. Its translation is CASSGSQGRQMNTEAFF.

The CDR3 region is CAWSEGTGVTDTQYF. The CDR3 bases are TGTGCCTGGAGTGAAGGGACAGGGGTCACAGATACGCAGTATTTT. This sequence joins TRBV30 and TRBJ2-3, with 10 bases aligning to TRBD1. The J segment lost 2 bases and the V segment lost 1 base, leaving 3 bases of the junction unmatched. This CDR3 is 15 amino acids long. Per the germline V gene, CDR1 is GTSNPN and CDR2 is SVGIG (reference sequence).

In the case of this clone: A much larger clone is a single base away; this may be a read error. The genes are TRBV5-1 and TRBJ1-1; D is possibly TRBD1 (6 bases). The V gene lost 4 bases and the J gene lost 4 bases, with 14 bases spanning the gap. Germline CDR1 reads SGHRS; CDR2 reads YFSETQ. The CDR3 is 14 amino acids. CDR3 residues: CASSIQGSSTEAFF. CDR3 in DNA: TGCGCCAGCAGCATACAGGGATCTAGCACTGAAGCTTTCTTT.

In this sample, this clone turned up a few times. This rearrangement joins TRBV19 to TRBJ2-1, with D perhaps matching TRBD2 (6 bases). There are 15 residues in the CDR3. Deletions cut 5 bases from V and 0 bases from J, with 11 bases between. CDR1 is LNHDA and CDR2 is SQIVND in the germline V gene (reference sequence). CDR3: CASSDSGASYNEQFF. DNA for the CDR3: TGTGCCAGTAGTGATAGCGGAGCCTCCTACAATGAGCAGTTCTTC. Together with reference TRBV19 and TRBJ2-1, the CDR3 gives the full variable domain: DGGITQSPKYLFRKEGQNVTLSCEQNLNHDAMYWYRQDPGQGLRLIYYSQIVNDFQKGDIAEGYSVSREKKESFPLTVTSAQKNPTAFYLCASSDSGASYNEQFFGPGTRLTVL.

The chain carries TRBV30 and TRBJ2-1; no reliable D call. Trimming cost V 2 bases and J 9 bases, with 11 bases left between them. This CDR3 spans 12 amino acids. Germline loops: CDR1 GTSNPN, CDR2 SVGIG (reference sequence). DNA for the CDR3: TGTGCCTGGAGTCCCATCCAGCCTGAGCAGTTCTTC. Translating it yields CAWSPIQPEQFF.

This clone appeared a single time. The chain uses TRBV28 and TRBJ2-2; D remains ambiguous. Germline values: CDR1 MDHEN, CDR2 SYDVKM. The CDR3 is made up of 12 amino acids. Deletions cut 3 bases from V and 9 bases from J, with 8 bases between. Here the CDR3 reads CASSFSVRELFF. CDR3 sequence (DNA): TGTGCCAGCAGTTTTTCAGTCCGGGAGCTGTTTTTT.

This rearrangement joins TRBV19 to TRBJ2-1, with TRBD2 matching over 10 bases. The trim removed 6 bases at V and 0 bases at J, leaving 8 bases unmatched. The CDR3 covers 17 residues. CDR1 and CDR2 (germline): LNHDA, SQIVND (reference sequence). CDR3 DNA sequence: TGTGCCAGTAGCCGACTAGCGGGCATTAGCTCCTACAATGAGCAGTTCTTC. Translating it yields CASSRLAGISSYNEQFF.

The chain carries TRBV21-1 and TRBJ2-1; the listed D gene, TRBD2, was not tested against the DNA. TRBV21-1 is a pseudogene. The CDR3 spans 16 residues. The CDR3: CASSPEGTSVHNEQFF. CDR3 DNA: TGTGCCAGCAGCCCAGAGGGGACTAGCGTACACAATGAGCAGTTCTTC.

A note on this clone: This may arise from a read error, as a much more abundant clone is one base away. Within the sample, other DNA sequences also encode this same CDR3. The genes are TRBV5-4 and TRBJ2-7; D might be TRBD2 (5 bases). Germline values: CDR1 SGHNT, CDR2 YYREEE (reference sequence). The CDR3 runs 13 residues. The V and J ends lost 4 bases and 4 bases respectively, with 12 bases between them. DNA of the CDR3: TGTGCCAGCAGCCTGGACGGACTTTACGAGCAGTACTTC. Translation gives CASSLDGLYEQYF.

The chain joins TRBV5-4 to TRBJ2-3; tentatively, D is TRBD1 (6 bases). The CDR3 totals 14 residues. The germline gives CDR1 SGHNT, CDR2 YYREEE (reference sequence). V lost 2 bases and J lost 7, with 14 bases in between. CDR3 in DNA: TGTGCCAGCAGCTTACGCACCCGGGACAATACGCAGTATTTT. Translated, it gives CASSLRTRDNTQYF.

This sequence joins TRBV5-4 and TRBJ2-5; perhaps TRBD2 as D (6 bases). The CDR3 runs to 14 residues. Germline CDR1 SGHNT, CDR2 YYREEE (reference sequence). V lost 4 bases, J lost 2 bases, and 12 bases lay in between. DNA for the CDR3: TGTGCCAGCAGCATATGGGACTTTCAAGAGACCCAGTACTTC. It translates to CASSIWDFQETQYF.

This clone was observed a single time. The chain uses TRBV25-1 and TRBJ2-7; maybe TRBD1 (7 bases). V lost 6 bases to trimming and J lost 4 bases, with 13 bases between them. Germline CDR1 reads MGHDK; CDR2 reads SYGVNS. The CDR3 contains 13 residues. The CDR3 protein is CASRETGRYEQYF. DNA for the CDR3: TGTGCCAGCAGGGAGACAGGGAGGTACGAGCAGTACTTC.

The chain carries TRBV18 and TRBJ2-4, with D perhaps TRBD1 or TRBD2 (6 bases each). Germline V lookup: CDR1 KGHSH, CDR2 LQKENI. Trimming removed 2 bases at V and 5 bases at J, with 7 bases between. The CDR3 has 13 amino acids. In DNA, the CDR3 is TGTGCCAGCTCACCAGGGGGGCAAAACATTCAGTACTTC. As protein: CASSPGGQNIQYF.

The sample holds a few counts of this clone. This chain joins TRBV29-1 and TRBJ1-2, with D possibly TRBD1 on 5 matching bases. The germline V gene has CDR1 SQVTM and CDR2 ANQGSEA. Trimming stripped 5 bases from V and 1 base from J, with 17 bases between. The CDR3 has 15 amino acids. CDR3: CSVHTGAGSNYGYTF. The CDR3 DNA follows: TGCAGCGTTCATACTGGGGCAGGGAGTAACTATGGCTACACCTTC.

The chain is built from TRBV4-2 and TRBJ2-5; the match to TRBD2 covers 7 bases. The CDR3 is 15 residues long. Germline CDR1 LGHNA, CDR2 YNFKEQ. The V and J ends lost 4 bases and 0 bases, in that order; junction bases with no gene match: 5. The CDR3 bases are TGTGCCAGCAGCCCGTTTAGCGGGTACCAAGAGACCCAGTACTTC. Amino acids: CASSPFSGYQETQYF.

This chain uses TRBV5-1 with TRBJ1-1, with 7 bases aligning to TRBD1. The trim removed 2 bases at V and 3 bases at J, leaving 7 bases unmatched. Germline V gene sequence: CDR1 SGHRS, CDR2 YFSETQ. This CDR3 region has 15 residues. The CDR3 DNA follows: TGCGCCAGCAGCTTCACAGGGGAAGGGGACACTGAAGCTTTCTTT. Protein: CASSFTGEGDTEAFF.

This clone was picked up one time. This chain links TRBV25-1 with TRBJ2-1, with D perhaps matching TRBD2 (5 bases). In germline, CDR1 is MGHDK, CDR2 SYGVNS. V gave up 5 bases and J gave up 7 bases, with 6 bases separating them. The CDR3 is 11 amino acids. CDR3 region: CASSQRNEQFF. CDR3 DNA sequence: TGTGCCAGCAGTCAGCGGAATGAGCAGTTCTTC. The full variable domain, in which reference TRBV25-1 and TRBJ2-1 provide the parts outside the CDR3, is EADIYQTPRYLVIGTGKKITLECSQTMGHDKMYWYQQDPGMELHLIHYSYGVNSTEKGDLSSESTVSRIRTEHFPLTLESARPSHTSQYLCASSQRNEQFFGPGTRLTVL.

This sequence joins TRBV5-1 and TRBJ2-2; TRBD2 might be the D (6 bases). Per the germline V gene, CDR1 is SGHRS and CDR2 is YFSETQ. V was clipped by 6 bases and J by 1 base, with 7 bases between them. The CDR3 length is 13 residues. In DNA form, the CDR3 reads TGCGCCAGCAACGGGAGGAACACCGGGGAGCTGTTTTTT. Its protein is CASNGRNTGELFF.

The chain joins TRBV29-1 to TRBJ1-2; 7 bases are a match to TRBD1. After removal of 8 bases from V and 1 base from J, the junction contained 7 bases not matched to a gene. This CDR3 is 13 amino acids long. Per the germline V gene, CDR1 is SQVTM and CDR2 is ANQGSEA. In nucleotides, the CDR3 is TGCAGCATTTGGACAGGTCTTAACTATGGCTACACCTTC. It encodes CSIWTGLNYGYTF.

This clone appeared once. As DNA, the CDR3 is TGTGCCATCAGGAGAGGAGACTACGAGCAGTACTTC. This codes for CAIRRGDYEQYF. This chain connects TRBV10-3 to TRBJ2-7; unclear D gene. Germline values: CDR1 ENHRY, CDR2 SYGVKD. Trimming took 6 bases from V and 3 from J, leaving 9 bases between them. This CDR3 contains 12 residues.

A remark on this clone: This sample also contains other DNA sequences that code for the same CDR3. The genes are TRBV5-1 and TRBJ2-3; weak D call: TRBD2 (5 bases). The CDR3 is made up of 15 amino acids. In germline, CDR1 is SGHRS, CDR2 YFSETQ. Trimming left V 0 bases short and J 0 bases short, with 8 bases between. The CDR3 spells CASSLGRPSTDTQYF. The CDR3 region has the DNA TGCGCCAGCAGCTTGGGGAGGCCTAGCACAGATACGCAGTATTTT.